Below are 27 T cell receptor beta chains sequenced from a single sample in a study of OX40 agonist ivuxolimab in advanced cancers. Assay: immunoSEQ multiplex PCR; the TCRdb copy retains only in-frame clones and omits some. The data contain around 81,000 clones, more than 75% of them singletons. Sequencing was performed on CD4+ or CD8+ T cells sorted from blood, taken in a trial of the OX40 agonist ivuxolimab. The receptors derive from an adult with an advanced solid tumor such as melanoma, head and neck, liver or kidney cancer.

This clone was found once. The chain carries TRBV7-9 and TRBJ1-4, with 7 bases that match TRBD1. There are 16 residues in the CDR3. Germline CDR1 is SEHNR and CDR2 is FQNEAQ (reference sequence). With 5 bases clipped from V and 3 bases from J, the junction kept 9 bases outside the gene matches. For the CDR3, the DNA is TGTGCCAGCAGCCTGGGGACAGTAAATTCTAATGAAAAACTGTTTTTT. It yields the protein CASSLGTVNSNEKLFF.

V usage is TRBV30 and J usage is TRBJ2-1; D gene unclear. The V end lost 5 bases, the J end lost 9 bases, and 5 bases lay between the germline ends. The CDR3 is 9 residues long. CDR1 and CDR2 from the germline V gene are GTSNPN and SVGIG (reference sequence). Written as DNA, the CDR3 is TGTGCCTGGGCAGGTGAGCAGTTCTTC. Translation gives CAWAGEQFF.

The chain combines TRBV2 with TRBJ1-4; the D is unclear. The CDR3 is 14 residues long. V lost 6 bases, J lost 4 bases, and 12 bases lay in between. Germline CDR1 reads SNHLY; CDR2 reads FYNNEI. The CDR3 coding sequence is TGTGCCAGCAGCCCGGATCTCCTTAATGAAAAACTGTTTTTT. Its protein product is CASSPDLLNEKLFF.

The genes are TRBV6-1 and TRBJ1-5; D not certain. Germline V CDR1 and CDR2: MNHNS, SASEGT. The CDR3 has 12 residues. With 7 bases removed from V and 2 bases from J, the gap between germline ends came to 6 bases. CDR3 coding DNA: TGTGCCAGCAACGGCGGCAATCAGCCCCAGCATTTT. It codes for CASNGGNQPQHF.

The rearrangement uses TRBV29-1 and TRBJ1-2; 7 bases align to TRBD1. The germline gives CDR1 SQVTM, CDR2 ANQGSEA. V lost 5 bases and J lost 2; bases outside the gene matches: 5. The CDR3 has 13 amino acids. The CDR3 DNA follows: TGCAGCGTTTACAAGGGACAGAACTATGGCTACACCTTC. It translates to CSVYKGQNYGYTF.

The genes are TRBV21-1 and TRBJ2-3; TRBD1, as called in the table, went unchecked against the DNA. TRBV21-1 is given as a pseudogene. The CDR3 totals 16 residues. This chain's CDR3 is CASSPGMGADRATQYF. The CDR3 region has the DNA TGTGCCAGCAGCCCAGGGATGGGGGCGGATCGGGCTACGCAGTATTTT.

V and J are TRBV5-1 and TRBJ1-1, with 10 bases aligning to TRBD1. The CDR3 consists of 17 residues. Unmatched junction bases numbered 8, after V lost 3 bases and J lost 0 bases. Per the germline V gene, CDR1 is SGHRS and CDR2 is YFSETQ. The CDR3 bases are TGCGCCAGCAGCTCCCGGACAGGGGGGGTTATGAACACTGAAGCTTTCTTT. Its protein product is CASSSRTGGVMNTEAFF.

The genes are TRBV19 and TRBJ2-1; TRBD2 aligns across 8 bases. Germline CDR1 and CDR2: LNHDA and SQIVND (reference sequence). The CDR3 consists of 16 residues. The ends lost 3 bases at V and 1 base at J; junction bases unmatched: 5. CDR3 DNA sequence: TGTGCCAGTAGTATCCGGCTAGCGGGTTCCTACAATGAGCAGTTCTTC. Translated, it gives CASSIRLAGSYNEQFF.

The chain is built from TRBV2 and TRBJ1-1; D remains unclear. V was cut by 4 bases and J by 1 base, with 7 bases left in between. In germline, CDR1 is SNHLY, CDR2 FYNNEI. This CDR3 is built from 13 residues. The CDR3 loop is CASSVAENTEAFF. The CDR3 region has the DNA TGTGCCAGCAGTGTGGCGGAGAACACTGAAGCTTTCTTT.

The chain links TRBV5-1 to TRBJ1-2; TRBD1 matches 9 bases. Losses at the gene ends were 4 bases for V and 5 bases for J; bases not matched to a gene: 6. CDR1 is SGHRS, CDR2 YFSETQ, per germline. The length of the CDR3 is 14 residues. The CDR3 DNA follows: TGCGCCAGCAGCACCGGGACAGGGACTTATGGCTACACCTTC. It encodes CASSTGTGTYGYTF. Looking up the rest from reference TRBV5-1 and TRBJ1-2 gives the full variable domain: KAGVTQTPRYLIKTRGQQVTLSCSPISGHRSVSWYQQTPGQGLQFLFEYFSETQRNKGNFPGRFSGRQFSNSRSEMNVSTLELGDSALYLCASSTGTGTYGYTFGSGTRLTVV.

CDR3 residues: CASSLFLTADEQYF. CDR3 nucleotide sequence: TGTGCCAGCAGCTTATTCTTGACCGCGGACGAGCAGTACTTC. V gene TRBV7-9 combines with J gene TRBJ2-7; D is uncertain. V lost 2 bases and J lost 5, with 13 bases in between. The CDR3 contains 14 residues. Per germline, CDR1 SEHNR and CDR2 FQNEAQ (reference sequence).

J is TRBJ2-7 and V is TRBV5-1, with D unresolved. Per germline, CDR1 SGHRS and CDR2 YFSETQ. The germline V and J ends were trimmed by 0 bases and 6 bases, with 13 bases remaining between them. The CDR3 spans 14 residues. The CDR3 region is CASSLDSLIFEQYF. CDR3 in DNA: TGCGCCAGCAGCTTGGATAGCCTCATCTTCGAGCAGTACTTC.

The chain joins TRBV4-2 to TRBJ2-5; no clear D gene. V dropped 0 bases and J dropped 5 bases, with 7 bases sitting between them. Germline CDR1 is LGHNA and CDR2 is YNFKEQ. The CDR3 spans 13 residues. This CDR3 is CASSQEGRETQYF. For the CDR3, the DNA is TGTGCCAGCAGCCAAGAAGGGCGGGAGACCCAGTACTTC.

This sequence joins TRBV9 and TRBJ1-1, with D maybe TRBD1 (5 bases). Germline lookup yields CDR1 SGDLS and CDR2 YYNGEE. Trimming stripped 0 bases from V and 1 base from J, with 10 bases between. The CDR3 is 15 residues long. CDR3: CASSVGLGTNTEAFF. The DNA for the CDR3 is TGTGCCAGCAGCGTAGGCCTTGGGACGAACACTGAAGCTTTCTTT.

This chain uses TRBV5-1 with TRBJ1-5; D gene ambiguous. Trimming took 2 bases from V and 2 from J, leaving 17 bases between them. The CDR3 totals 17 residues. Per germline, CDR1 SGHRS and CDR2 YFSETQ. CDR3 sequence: CASSLTWNPQGNQPQHF. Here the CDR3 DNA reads TGCGCCAGCAGCTTAACCTGGAACCCCCAGGGCAATCAGCCCCAGCATTTT. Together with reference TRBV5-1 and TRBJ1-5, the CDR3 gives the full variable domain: KAGVTQTPRYLIKTRGQQVTLSCSPISGHRSVSWYQQTPGQGLQFLFEYFSETQRNKGNFPGRFSGRQFSNSRSEMNVSTLELGDSALYLCASSLTWNPQGNQPQHFGDGTRLSIL.

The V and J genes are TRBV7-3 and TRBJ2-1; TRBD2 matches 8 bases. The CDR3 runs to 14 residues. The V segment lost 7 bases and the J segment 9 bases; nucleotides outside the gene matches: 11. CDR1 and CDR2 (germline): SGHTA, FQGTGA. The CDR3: CASTPAGEWGEQFF. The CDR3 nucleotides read TGTGCCAGCACCCCAGCGGGAGAATGGGGTGAGCAGTTCTTC.

The CDR3 loop is CASSLGGSRGYEQYF. The CDR3 DNA is TGTGCCAGCAGCTTAGGGGGCTCCCGAGGGTACGAGCAGTACTTC. The chain couples TRBV7-2 to TRBJ2-7; perhaps D is TRBD1 or TRBD2 (5 bases each). The CDR3 totals 15 residues. Trimming shortened V by 1 base and J by 4 bases, and 14 bases separated the two germline ends. Germline values: CDR1 SGHTA, CDR2 FQGNSA.

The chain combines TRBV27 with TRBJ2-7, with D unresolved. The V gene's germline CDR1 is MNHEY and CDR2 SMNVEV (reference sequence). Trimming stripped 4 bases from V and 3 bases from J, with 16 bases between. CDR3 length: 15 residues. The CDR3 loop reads CASSSSSGSYYEQYF. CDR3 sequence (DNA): TGTGCCAGCAGTTCCTCCTCCGGCAGTTACTACGAGCAGTACTTC.

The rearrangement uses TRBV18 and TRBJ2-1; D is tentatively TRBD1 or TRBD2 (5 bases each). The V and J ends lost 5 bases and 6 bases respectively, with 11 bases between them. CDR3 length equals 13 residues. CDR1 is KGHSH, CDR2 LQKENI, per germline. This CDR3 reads CASSGLGGNEQFF. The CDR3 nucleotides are TGTGCCAGCTCAGGACTTGGGGGCAATGAGCAGTTCTTC.

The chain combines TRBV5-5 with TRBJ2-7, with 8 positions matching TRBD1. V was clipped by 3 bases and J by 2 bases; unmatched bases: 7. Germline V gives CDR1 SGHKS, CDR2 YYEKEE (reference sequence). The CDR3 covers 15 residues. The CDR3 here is CASSSGQAQTYEQYF. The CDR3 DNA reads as TGTGCCAGCAGCTCGGGACAGGCCCAGACCTACGAGCAGTACTTC.

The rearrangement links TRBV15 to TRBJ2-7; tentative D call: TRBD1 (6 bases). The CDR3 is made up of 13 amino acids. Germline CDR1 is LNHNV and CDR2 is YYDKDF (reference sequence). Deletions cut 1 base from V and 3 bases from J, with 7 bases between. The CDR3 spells CATSRGDNYEQYF. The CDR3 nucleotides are TGTGCCACCAGCAGAGGGGACAACTACGAGCAGTACTTC.

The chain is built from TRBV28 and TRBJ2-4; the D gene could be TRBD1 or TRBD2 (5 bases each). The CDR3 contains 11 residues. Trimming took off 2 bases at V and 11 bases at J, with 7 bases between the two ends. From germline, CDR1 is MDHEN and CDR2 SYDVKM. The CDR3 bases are TGTGCCAGCAGTTTAATGGGGGTTCAGTACTTC. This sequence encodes CASSLMGVQYF.

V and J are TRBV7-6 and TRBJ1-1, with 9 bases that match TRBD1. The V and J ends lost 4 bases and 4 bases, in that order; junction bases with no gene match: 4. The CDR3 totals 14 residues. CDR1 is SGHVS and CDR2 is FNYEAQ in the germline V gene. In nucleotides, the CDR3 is TGTGCCAGCAGCTCGACAGGGGGTCGCACTGAAGCTTTCTTT. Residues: CASSSTGGRTEAFF.

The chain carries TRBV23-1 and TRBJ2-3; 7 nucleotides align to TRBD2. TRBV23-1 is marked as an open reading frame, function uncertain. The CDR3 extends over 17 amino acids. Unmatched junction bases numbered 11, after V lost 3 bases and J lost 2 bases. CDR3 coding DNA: TGCGCCAGCAGTCACCACCTGGGCGGGAGAGACACAGATACGCAGTATTTT. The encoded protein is CASSHHLGGRDTDTQYF.

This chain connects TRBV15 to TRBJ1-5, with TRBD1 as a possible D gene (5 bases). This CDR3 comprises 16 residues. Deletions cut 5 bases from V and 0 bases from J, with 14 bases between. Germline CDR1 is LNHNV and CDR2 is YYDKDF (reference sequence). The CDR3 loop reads CATSPKRGNSNQPQHF. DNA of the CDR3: TGTGCCACCAGCCCCAAACGGGGGAATAGCAATCAGCCCCAGCATTTT.

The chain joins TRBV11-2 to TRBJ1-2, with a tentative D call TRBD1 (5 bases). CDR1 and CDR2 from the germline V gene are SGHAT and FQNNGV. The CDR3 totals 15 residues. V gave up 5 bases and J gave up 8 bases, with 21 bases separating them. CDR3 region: CASSQRGSAGPGYTF. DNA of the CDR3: TGTGCCAGCAGCCAGAGAGGTTCAGCAGGGCCCGGCTACACCTTC.

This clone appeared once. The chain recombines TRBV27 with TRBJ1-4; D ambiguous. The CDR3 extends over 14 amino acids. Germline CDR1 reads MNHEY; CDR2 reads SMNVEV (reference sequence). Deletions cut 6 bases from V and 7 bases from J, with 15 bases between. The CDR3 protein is CASRNREYGEKLFF. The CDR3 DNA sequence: TGTGCCAGCAGAAATAGGGAGTATGGTGAAAAACTGTTTTTT.